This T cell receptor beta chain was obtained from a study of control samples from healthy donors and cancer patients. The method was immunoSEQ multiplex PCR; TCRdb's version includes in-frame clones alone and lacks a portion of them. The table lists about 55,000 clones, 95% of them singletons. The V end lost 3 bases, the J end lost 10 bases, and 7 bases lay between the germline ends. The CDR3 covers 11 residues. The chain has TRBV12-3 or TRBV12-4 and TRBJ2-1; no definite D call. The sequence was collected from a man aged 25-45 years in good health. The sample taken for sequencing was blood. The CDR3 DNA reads TGTGCCAGCAGTTTCTCGGGCGAGCAGTTCTTC. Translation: CASSFSGEQFF.